The clone carrying this T cell receptor (beta chain) came up once. Under the authors' procedure: By means of reference gene primer amplification, nucleated cell counts were estimated. Sequencing was performed with immunoSEQ multiplex PCR; in TCRdb, only in-frame clones are kept and a portion is missing. V, J and clone size derive from that table, while D and trimming were established from the DNA sequence. The sample includes 140,000 or so clones, approximately 88% seen only once; the top ten take approximately 4.6%. This sample was included in a study of blood T cell repertoires in COVID-19. Study details: Whether acute or convalescent, the COVID-19 samples came from the United States, Italy and Spain. PBMCs, B-cell-depleted T cells, or T cells provided the cDNA or gDNA that made up the material.

CDR3 length equals 16 residues. Trimming pared 1 base from V and 0 bases from J, leaving 9 bases between. Germline CDR1 reads SNHLY; CDR2 reads FYNNEI. V gene TRBV2 combines with J gene TRBJ2-2; D call uncertain. The sequenced sample consisted of peripheral blood. This receptor was identified in a human donor in a cohort sampled during active COVID-19. CDR3 in DNA: TGTGCCAGCAGTGAAGACCCCGGAGCGAACACCGGGGAGCTGTTTTTT. Translating it yields CASSEDPGANTGELFF. The whole variable domain, filled in from reference TRBV2 and TRBJ2-2, reads EPEVTQTPSHQVTQMGQEVILRCVPISNHLYFYWYRQILGQKVEFLVSFYNNEISEKSEIFDDQFSVERPDGSNFTLKIRSTKLEDSAMYFCASSEDPGANTGELFFGEGSRLTVL.